This T cell receptor (beta chain) was profiled in a study of T cells in Graves' hyperthyroidism and ophthalmopathy. TCR beta CDR3 region amplification was performed from RNA transcripts. First-round RT-PCR targeting the TCR CDR3 was performed with the HTBI primer set. TCRdb recomputed calls from the multiplex PCR reads with MiXCR, one row per CDR3 protein. The top ten clones hold under 55% of a sample with approximately 330,000 distinct CDR3 sequences, 18% of them seen once. Clinical symptoms, serum thyroxine and TRAb, thyroid ultrasound and orbital computed tomography together formed the diagnostic basis. The length of the CDR3 is 15 residues. Trimming at V came to 5 bases and at J to 7 bases, leaving 7 bases not matched to a gene. Looked up from germline, CDR1 is LGHNT and CDR2 is FRNRAP.

Specimen: blood. The receptor's source is a woman between 45 and 60 years old with Graves' hyperthyroidism. The V and J genes are TRBV12-5 and TRBJ2-2; 10 bases match TRBD1. The CDR3 region has the DNA TGTGCTAGTGGTCAGTGGACAGGGGGAAGCGGGGAGCTGTTTTTT. Protein sequence: CASGQWTGGSGELFF.